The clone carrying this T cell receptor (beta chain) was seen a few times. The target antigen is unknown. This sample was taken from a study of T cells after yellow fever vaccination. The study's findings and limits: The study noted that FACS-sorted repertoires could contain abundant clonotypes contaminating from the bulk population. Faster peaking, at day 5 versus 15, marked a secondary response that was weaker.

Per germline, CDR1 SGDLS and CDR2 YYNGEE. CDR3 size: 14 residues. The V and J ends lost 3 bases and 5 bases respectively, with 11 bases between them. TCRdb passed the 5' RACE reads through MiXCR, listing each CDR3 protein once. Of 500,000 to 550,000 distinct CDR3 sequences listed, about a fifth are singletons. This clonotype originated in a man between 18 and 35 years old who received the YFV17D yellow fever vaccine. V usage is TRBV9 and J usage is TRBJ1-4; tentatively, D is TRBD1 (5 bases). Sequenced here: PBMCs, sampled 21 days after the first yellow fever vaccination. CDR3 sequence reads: CASSAGTGNEKLFF. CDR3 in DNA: TGTGCCAGCAGCGCCGGGACGGGGAATGAAAAACTGTTTTTT. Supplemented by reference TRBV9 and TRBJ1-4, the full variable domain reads DSGVTQTPKHLITATGQRVTLRCSPRSGDLSVYWYQQSLDQGLQFLIQYYNGEERAKGNILERFSAQQFPDLHSELNLSSLELGDSALYFCASSAGTGNEKLFFGSGTQLSVL.